This T cell receptor beta chain emerged from a study of T cell changes during pregnancy in multiple sclerosis. Assay: immunoSEQ multiplex PCR; the TCRdb copy retains only in-frame clones and omits some. The sample carries 55,000 to 70,000 clones, about 91% recorded once. CDR3 length: 14 amino acids. V gave up 4 bases and J gave up 8 bases, with 14 bases separating them. The gene calls are TRBV23-1 and TRBJ1-4; D is unclear. TRBV23-1 is flagged as an ORF with uncertain function. The sequences come from peripheral blood, collected after pregnancy. This sequence was found in a female donor with multiple sclerosis, enrolled in a pregnancy study. The CDR3 region has the DNA TGCGCCAGCAGTCCCCGGGTTTTAAGGGAAAAACTGTTTTTT. Translated: CASSPRVLREKLFF.